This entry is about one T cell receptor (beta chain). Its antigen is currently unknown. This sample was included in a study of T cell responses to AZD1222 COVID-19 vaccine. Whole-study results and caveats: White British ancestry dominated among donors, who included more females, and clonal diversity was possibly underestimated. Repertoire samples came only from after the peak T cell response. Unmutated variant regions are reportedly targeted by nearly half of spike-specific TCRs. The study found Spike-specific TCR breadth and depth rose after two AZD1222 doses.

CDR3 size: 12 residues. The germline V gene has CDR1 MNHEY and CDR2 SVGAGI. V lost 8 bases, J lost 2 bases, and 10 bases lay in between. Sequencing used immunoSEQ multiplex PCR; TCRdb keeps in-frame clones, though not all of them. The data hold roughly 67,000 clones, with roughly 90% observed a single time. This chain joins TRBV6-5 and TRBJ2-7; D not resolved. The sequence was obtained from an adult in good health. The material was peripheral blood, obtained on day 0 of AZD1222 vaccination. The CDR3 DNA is TGTGCCAGCGGGCGGCATACCTACGAGCAGTACTTC. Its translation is CASGRHTYEQYF.